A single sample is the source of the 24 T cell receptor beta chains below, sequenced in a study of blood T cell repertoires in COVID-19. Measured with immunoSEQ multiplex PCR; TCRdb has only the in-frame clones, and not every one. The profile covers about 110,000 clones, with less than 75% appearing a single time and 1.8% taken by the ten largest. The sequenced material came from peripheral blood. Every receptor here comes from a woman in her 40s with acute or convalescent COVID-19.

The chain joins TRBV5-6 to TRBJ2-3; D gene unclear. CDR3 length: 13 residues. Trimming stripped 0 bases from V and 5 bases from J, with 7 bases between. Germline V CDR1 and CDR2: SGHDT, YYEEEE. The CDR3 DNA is TGTGCCAGCAGCTTGGTTCGCGTAGATACGCAGTATTTT. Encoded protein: CASSLVRVDTQYF. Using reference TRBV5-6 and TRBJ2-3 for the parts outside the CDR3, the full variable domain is DAGVTQSPTHLIKTRGQQVTLRCSPKSGHDTVSWYQQALGQGPQFIFQYYEEEERQRGNFPDRFSGHQFPNYSSELNVNALLLGDSALYLCASSLVRVDTQYFGPGTRLTVL.

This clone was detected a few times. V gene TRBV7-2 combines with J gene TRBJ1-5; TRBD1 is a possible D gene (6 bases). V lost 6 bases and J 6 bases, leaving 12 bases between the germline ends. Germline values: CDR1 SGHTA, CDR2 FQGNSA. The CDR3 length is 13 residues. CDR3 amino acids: CASSPDRFQPQHF. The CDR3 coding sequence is TGTGCCAGCAGTCCAGACAGGTTTCAGCCCCAGCATTTT.

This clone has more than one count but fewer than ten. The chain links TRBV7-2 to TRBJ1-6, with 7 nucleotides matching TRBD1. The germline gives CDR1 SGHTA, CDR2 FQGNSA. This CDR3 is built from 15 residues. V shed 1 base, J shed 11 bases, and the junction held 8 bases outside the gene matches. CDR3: CASSLVWGGTAPLHF. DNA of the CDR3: TGTGCCAGCAGCTTAGTATGGGGTGGGACAGCACCCCTCCACTTT.

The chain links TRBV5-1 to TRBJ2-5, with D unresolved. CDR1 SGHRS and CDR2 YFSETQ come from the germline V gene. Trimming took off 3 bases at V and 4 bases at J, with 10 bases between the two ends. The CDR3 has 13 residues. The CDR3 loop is CASSSLTVETQYF. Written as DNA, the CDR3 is TGCGCCAGCAGCTCCCTGACTGTAGAGACCCAGTACTTC.

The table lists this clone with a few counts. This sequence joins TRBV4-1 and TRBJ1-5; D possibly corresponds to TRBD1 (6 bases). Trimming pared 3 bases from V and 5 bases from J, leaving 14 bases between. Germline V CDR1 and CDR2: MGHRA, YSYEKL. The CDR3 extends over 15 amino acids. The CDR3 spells CASSQYRTDDQPQHF. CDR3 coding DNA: TGCGCCAGCAGCCAGTATCGGACAGATGATCAGCCCCAGCATTTT.

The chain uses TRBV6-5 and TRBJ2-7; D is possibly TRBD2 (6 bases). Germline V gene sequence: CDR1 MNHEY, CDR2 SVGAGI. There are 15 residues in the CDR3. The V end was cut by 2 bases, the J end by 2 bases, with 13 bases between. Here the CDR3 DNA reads TGTGCCAGCAGTTACCGCGGGACTCCTACCTACGAGCAGTACTTC. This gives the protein CASSYRGTPTYEQYF.

This CDR3 reads CASGSKAGPIATNEKLFF. The CDR3 nucleotides are TGTGCTAGTGGTTCTAAGGCGGGACCGATTGCAACTAATGAAAAACTGTTTTTT. The rearrangement joins TRBV12-5 to TRBJ1-4; D possibly corresponds to TRBD1 (5 bases). V gave up 4 bases and J gave up 0 bases, with 18 bases separating them. The CDR3 contains 18 residues. Germline CDR1 reads LGHNT; CDR2 reads FRNRAP.

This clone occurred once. In DNA form, the CDR3 reads TGTGCCAGCCAGGGACAACAGAACACTGAAGCTTTCTTT. Amino acid sequence: CASQGQQNTEAFF. The rearrangement uses TRBV5-6 and TRBJ1-1; possible D gene TRBD1, 6 bases. From germline, CDR1 is SGHDT and CDR2 YYEEEE. The CDR3 has 13 residues. The V and J ends lost 7 bases and 1 base respectively, with 11 bases between them.

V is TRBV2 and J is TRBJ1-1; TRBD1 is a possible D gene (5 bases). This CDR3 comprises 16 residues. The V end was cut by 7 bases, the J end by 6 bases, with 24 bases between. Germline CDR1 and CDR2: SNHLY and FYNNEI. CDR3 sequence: CASKTSGNGKYAEAFF. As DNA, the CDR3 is TGTGCCAGCAAGACCTCAGGGAATGGGAAATACGCTGAAGCTTTCTTT.

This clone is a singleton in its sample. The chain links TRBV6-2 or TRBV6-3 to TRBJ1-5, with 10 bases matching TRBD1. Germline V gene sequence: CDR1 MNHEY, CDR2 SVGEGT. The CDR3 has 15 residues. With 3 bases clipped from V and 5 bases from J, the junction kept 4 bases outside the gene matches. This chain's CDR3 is CASSYGTGAHQPQHF. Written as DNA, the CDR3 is TGTGCCAGCAGTTATGGGACAGGGGCCCATCAGCCCCAGCATTTT.

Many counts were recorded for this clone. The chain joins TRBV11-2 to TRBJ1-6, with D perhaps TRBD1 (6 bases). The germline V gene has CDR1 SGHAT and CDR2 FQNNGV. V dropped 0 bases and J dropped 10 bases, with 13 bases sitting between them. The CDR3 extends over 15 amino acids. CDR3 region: CASSLEPGVSSPLHF. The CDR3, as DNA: TGTGCCAGCAGCTTAGAGCCAGGGGTGAGCTCACCCCTCCACTTT.

The DNA for the CDR3 is TGTGCCACCAGTGACCGACTTGGCACTGAAGCTTTCTTT. Its protein is CATSDRLGTEAFF. The chain links TRBV24-1 to TRBJ1-1; the D is unclear. The CDR3 is made up of 13 amino acids. Trimming took off 4 bases at V and 4 bases at J, with 9 bases between the two ends. Germline V lookup: CDR1 KGHDR, CDR2 SFDVKD.

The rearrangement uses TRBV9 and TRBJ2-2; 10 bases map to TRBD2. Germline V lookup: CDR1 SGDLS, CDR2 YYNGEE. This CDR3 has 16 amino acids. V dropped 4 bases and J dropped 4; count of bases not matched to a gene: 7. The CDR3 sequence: CASSSSGGRITGELFF. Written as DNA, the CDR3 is TGTGCCAGCAGCAGTAGCGGGGGGCGGATCACCGGGGAGCTGTTTTTT.

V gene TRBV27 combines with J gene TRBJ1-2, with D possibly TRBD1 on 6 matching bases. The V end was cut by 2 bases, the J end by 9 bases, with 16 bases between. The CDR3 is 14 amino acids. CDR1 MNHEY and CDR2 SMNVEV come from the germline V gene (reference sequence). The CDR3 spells CASSLVGPGDSYTF. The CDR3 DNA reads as TGTGCCAGCAGTTTAGTAGGCCCAGGGGATAGCTACACCTTC.

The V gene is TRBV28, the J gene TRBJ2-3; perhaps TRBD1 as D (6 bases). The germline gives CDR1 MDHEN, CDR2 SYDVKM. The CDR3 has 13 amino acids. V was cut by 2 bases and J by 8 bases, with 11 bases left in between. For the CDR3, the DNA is TGTGCCAGCAGTTTAGTTCCAGGGGTTACGCAGTATTTT. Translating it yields CASSLVPGVTQYF.

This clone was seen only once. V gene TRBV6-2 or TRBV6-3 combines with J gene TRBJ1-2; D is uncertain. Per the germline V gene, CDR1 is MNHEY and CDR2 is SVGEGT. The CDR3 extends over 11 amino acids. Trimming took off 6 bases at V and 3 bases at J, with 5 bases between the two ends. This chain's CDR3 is CASSSYYGYTF. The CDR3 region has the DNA TGTGCCAGCAGCTCGTACTATGGCTACACCTTC.

The CDR3 region has the DNA TGTGCCAGCAGTTATCGACTAGTCGGAGAGACCCAGTACTTC. Protein: CASSYRLVGETQYF. The rearrangement links TRBV28 to TRBJ2-5; D might be TRBD2 (6 bases). From germline, CDR1 is MDHEN and CDR2 SYDVKM. This CDR3 spans 14 amino acids. Trimming took 4 bases from V and 4 from J, leaving 13 bases between them. Together with reference TRBV28 and TRBJ2-5, the CDR3 gives the full variable domain: DVKVTQSSRYLVKRTGEKVFLECVQDMDHENMFWYRQDPGLGLRLIYFSYDVKMKEKGDIPEGYSVSREKKERFSLILESASTNQTSMYLCASSYRLVGETQYFGPGTRLLVL.

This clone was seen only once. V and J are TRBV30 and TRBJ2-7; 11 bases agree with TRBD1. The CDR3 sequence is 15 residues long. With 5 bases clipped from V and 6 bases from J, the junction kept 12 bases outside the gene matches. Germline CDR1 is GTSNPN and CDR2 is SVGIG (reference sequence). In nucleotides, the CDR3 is TGTGCCTGGGGGAAGGGACAGGGGGATAGTAGCGAGCAGTACTTC. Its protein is CAWGKGQGDSSEQYF.

CDR3 protein: CASSGQGALINEQFF. Written as DNA, the CDR3 is TGTGCCAGCAGTGGTCAGGGTGCCCTTATCAATGAGCAGTTCTTC. The V and J genes are TRBV2 and TRBJ2-1; the D gene is possibly TRBD1 (5 bases). Germline CDR1 is SNHLY and CDR2 is FYNNEI. The CDR3 consists of 15 residues. V gave up 4 bases and J gave up 6 bases, with 16 bases separating them.

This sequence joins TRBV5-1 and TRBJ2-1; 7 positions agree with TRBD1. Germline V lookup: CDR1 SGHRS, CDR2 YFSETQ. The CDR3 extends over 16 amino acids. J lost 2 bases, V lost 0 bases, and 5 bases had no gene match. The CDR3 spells CASSLVTGTAYNEQFF. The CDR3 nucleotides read TGCGCCAGCAGCTTGGTCACCGGGACAGCCTACAATGAGCAGTTCTTC.

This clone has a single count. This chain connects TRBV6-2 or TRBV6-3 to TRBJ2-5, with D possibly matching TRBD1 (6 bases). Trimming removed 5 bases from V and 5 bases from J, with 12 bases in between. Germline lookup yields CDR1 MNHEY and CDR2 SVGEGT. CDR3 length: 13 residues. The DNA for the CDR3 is TGTGCCAGCAGTCTTGGGGGCCAGGAGACCCAGTACTTC. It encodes CASSLGGQETQYF.

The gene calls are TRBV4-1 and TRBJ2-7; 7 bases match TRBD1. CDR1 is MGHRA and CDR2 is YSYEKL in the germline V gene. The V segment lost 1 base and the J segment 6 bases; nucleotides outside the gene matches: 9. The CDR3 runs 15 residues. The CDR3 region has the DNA TGCGCCAGCAGCCAAGGCCCACAGGGGTGGTCCGAGCAGTACTTC. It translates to CASSQGPQGWSEQYF.

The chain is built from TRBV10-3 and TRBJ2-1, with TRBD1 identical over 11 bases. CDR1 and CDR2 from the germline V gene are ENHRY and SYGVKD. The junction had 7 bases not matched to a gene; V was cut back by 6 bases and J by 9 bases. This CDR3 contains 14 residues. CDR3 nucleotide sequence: TGTGCCATCAGGGGACAGGGGGAATTGGTTGAGCAGTTCTTC. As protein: CAIRGQGELVEQFF.

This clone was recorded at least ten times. The CDR3 coding sequence is TGTGCCAGCAGTTCAGTTCAGATTAATTCACCCCTCCACTTT. Protein: CASSSVQINSPLHF. The chain uses TRBV6-2 or TRBV6-3 and TRBJ1-6; unclear D gene. CDR1 MNHEY and CDR2 SVGEGT come from the germline V gene. Trimming removed 4 bases at V and 6 bases at J, with 10 bases between. This CDR3 comprises 14 residues.